This T cell receptor (beta chain) was documented in a study of T-cell reconstitution after alpha-beta-depleted transplantation in children. This clonotype was observed a few times. J was trimmed by 3 bases and V by 3 bases; bases with no gene match: 7. Germline values: CDR1 MNHEY, CDR2 SMNVEV (reference sequence). The CDR3 is 16 amino acids. Preparing the TCRbeta library involved the use of unique molecular identifiers. MiXCR, run by TCRdb on the PCR reads, gives a single entry per CDR3 protein. Here the sample spans 500,000 to 600,000 distinct CDR3 sequences, roughly 30% being singletons. This sample comprised PBMCs, obtained before TCRalphabeta/CD19-depleted stem cell transplant. This rearrangement joins TRBV27 to TRBJ2-1; 8 bases match TRBD1. The receptor was derived from a boy younger than two with Wiskott-Aldrich syndrome, due to receive a stem cell transplant. CDR3 residues: CASSFYGTGGYNEQFF. As DNA, the CDR3 is TGTGCCAGCAGTTTTTACGGGACAGGTGGCTACAATGAGCAGTTCTTC.